The 10 T cell receptor beta chains in this list originate from one sample, sequenced in a study of OX40 agonist ivuxolimab in advanced cancers. Measured with immunoSEQ multiplex PCR; TCRdb has only the in-frame clones, and not every one. Among tens of thousands of clones listed, roughly 84% were seen once. Source: CD4+ or CD8+ T cells sorted from blood, taken in a trial of the OX40 agonist ivuxolimab. The receptor set was obtained from an adult with an advanced solid tumor such as melanoma, head and neck, liver or kidney cancer.

V is TRBV21-1 and J is TRBJ2-7; the D call TRBD2 from the table was never checked on the DNA. TRBV21-1 is designated a pseudogene. The CDR3 sequence is 17 residues long. The CDR3 DNA reads TGTGCCAGCAGCAAAAACAGGGAGCGGGAGGCCTACTACGAGCAGTACTTC. Translated: CASSKNREREAYYEQYF.

The V and J genes are TRBV2 and TRBJ2-1, with a tentative D call TRBD2 (7 bases). There are 13 residues in the CDR3. Germline-derived CDR1 and CDR2 are SNHLY and FYNNEI. V was trimmed by 11 bases and J by 8 bases, leaving 19 bases between them. CDR3 nucleotide sequence: TGTGCCTCCCAGCGGGGCCGACAGGATGAGCAGTTCTTC. It is translated as CASQRGRQDEQFF.

This chain connects TRBV18 to TRBJ2-7; D may be TRBD1 (6 bases). Germline-derived CDR1 and CDR2 are KGHSH and LQKENI. The V and J ends lost 6 bases and 6 bases respectively, with 15 bases between them. CDR3 length equals 13 residues. Here the CDR3 DNA reads TGTGCCAGCTCTCAAAGACAGGCCCGCGAGCAGTACTTC. Encoded protein: CASSQRQAREQYF.

This chain uses TRBV5-4 with TRBJ1-1, with D perhaps TRBD1 (5 bases). Germline CDR1 reads SGHNT; CDR2 reads YYREEE (reference sequence). Trimming left V 4 bases short and J 0 bases short, with 10 bases between. This CDR3 has 14 residues. The CDR3 loop reads CASSAGQLNTEAFF. The CDR3 coding sequence is TGTGCCAGCAGCGCAGGGCAGTTGAACACTGAAGCTTTCTTT. The full variable domain, completed using reference TRBV5-4 and TRBJ1-1, is ETGVTQSPTHLIKTRGQQVTLRCSSQSGHNTVSWYQQALGQGPQFIFQYYREEENGRGNFPPRFSGLQFPNYSSELNVNALELDDSALYLCASSAGQLNTEAFFGQGTRLTVV.

This chain connects TRBV5-4 to TRBJ1-3; tentatively, D is TRBD1 (6 bases). CDR3 length equals 16 residues. Germline CDR1 and CDR2: SGHNT and YYREEE (reference sequence). V was trimmed by 0 bases and J by 0 bases, leaving 10 bases between them. CDR3 sequence reads: CASSLGRGPSGNTIYF. For the CDR3, the DNA is TGTGCCAGCAGCTTGGGCAGGGGACCCTCTGGAAACACCATATATTTT.

The V and J genes are TRBV2 and TRBJ1-3; tentatively, D is TRBD1 (5 bases). This CDR3 has 16 amino acids. Germline-derived CDR1 and CDR2 are SNHLY and FYNNEI. Trimming took off 10 bases at V and 2 bases at J, with 21 bases between the two ends. The CDR3 loop reads CAIEDISWAAGNTIYF. The CDR3 nucleotides read TGTGCCATCGAGGACATAAGTTGGGCGGCTGGAAACACCATATATTTT.

The chain links TRBV7-2 to TRBJ2-5; D is undetermined. V was trimmed by 5 bases and J by 5 bases, leaving 9 bases between them. Germline CDR1 reads SGHTA; CDR2 reads FQGNSA. The CDR3 loop spans 12 amino acids. Here the CDR3 DNA reads TGTGCCAGCAGCGCCCAAGTTGAGACCCAGTACTTC. Protein sequence: CASSAQVETQYF.

The V and J genes are TRBV5-6 and TRBJ2-2; D unresolved. V was shortened by 0 bases and J by 6 bases, with 6 bases between the two germline ends. Germline lookup yields CDR1 SGHDT and CDR2 YYEEEE. This CDR3 is built from 13 residues. CDR3 loop: CASSLVPSGELFF. CDR3 nucleotides: TGTGCCAGCAGCTTGGTACCCTCCGGGGAGCTGTTTTTT.

The rearrangement joins TRBV5-8 to TRBJ1-5; D gene ambiguous. The V and J ends lost 0 bases and 2 bases respectively, with 9 bases between them. The CDR3 sequence is 15 residues long. Germline CDR1 and CDR2: SGHTS and YDEGEE. CDR3 DNA: TGTGCCAGCAGCTTGGGTCTTAGCCGCAATCAGCCCCAGCATTTT. Protein sequence: CASSLGLSRNQPQHF.

Only one count was recorded for this clone. The chain has TRBV30 and TRBJ1-4; tentatively, D is TRBD1 (5 bases). Germline V lookup: CDR1 GTSNPN, CDR2 SVGIG (reference sequence). V lost 4 bases and J 7 bases, leaving 13 bases between the germline ends. The CDR3 contains 13 residues. The CDR3 region is CAWTRFQGEKLFF. CDR3 coding DNA: TGTGCCTGGACACGCTTTCAGGGTGAAAAACTGTTTTTT.